This T cell receptor beta chain was retrieved from a study of blood T cell repertoires in COVID-19. The germline V gene encodes CDR1 MNHEY and CDR2 SMNVEV (reference sequence). The CDR3 spans 13 residues. Some clones are missing from TCRdb's copy, which holds only in-frame ones; the method was immunoSEQ multiplex PCR. Found here are 250,000 to 400,000 clones, 85% of them singletons; the top ten hold around 2%. This receptor was obtained from a woman in her twenties or thirties who had been exposed to COVID-19. This rearrangement joins TRBV27 to TRBJ2-1; TRBD2 matches at 10 bases. The specimen was PBMCs or T cells enriched from blood (not recorded which). The CDR3 spells CASAGGIYNEQFF. The CDR3 nucleotides read TGTGCGTCAGCGGGAGGGATCTACAATGAGCAGTTCTTC.